This paragraph covers one T cell receptor (beta chain) sequence. The entry originates in a study of blood T cell repertoires in COVID-19. Study overall: The cDNA or gDNA used as material had been derived from T cells, B-cell-depleted T cells, or PBMCs.

In the original workflow: Quantification of nucleated cells was approximated via reference gene primer amplification. This table comes from immunoSEQ multiplex PCR, and its TCRdb copy is limited to in-frame clones, with some not included. From that table come the V and J calls and clone size; the DNA was used to work out D and trimming. The sample contains about 120,000 clones, 75% to 95% of which appear only once. CDR3 length: 16 residues. Trimming left V 0 bases short and J 5 bases short, with 16 bases between. V is TRBV23-1 and J is TRBJ2-5; perhaps TRBD1 as D (5 bases). TRBV23-1 qualifies as an ORF whose function is uncertain. Sequencing was carried out using peripheral blood. This receptor was identified in a human donor with active COVID-19. The donor label of this sample is uncertain. CDR3 nucleotide sequence: TGCGCCAGCAGTCAATCAGGGGTCAGGGCGGCGGAGACCCAGTACTTC. This codes for CASSQSGVRAAETQYF.